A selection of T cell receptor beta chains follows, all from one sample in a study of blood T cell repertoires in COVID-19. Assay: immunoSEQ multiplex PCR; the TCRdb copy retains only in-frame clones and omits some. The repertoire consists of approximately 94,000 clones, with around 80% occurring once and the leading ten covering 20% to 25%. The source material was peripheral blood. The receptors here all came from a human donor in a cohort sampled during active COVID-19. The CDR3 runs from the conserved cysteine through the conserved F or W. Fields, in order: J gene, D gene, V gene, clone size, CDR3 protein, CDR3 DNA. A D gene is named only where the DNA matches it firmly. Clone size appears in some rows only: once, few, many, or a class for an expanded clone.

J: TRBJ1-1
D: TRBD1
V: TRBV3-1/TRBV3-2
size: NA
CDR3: CASSPKTGENTEAFF
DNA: TGTGCCAGCAGTCCCAAGACAGGGGAGAACACTGAAGCTTTCTTT

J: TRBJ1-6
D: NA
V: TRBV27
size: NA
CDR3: CASSLYSNSGSPLHF
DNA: TGTGCCAGCAGTTTATACAGTAATTCAGGTTCACCCCTCCACTTT

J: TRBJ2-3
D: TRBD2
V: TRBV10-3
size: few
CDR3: CATGRMGVAGVSTDTQYF
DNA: TGTGCCACCGGCCGGATGGGAGTAGCGGGAGTTAGTACAGATACGCAGTATTTT

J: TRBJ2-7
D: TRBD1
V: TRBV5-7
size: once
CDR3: CASSLALRGQGLYEQYF
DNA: TGTGCCAGCAGCTTGGCCTTGAGGGGACAGGGTCTCTACGAGCAGTACTTC

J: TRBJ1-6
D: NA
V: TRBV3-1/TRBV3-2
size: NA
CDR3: CASSQVAQGGHNSPLHF
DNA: TGTGCCAGCAGCCAAGTTGCCCAGGGCGGCCATAATTCACCCCTCCACTTT

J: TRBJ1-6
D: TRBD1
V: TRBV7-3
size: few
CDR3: CASSLGTGESPLHF
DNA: TGTGCCAGCAGCTTAGGGACAGGGGAGTCACCCCTCCACTTT

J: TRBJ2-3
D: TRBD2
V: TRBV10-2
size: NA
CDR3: CAISGGITSTDTQYF
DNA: TGCGCCATTAGCGGGGGGATCACTAGCACAGATACGCAGTATTTT

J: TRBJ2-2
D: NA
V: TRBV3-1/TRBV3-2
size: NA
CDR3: CASSQLGGGELFF
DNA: TGTGCCAGCAGCCAGTTAGGAGGCGGGGAGCTGTTTTTT

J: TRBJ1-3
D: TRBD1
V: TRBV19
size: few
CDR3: CASSVSWKAGAGGKGNTIYF
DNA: TGTGCCAGTAGTGTTTCGTGGAAAGCAGGTGCAGGGGGGAAAGGAAACACCATATATTTT

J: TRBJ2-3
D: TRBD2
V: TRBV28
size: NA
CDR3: CASSFRTSGSTDTQYF
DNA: TGTGCCAGCAGTTTCCGGACTAGCGGGAGCACAGATACGCAGTATTTT

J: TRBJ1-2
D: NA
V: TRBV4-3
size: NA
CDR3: CASSQKSDTYGYTF
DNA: TGCGCCAGCAGCCAAAAGTCGGACACGTATGGCTACACCTTC

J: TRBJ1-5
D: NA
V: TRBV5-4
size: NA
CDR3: CASSPNPGLNQPQHF
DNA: TGTGCCAGCAGCCCGAACCCAGGATTAAATCAGCCCCAGCATTTT

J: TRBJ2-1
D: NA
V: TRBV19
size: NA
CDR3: CASSPRTVYNEQFF
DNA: TGTGCCAGTAGTCCCCGGACAGTTTACAATGAGCAGTTCTTC

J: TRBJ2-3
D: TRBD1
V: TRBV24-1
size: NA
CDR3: CATSDPGQAPDTQYF
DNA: TGTGCCACCAGTGACCCGGGACAGGCCCCAGATACGCAGTATTTT

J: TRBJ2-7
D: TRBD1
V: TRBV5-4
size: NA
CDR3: CASSSGTEPYEQYF
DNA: TGTGCCAGCAGCTCGGGGACAGAACCTTACGAGCAGTACTTC

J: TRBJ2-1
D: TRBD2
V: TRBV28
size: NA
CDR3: CASSLSLAGTPYNEQFF
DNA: TGTGCCAGCAGTTTATCGCTAGCGGGCACCCCCTACAATGAGCAGTTCTTC

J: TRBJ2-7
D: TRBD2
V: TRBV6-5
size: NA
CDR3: CASIKTSGPSYEQYF
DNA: TGTGCCAGCATTAAGACTAGCGGGCCTTCCTACGAGCAGTACTTC

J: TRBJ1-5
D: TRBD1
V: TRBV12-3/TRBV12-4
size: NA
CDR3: CASSGTVNQPQHF
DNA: TGTGCCAGCAGTGGGACAGTCAATCAGCCCCAGCATTTT

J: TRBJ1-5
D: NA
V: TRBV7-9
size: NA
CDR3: CASSLGRDQPQHF
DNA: TGTGCCAGCAGCTTAGGCAGGGATCAGCCCCAGCATTTT

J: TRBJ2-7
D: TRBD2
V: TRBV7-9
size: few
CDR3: CASSLTGGGMAYEQYF
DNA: TGTGCCAGCAGCTTAACGGGGGGAGGTATGGCCTACGAGCAGTACTTC

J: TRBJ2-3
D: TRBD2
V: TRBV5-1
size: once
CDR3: CASSPGTSGTTDTQYF
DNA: TGCGCCAGCAGCCCAGGGACTAGCGGGACCACAGATACGCAGTATTTT

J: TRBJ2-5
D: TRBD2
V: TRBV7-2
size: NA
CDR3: CATSRGGSETQYF
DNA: TGTGCCACTTCTCGGGGGGGATCAGAGACCCAGTACTTC

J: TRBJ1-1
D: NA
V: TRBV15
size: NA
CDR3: CATSRDGGTVNTEAFF
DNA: TGTGCCACCAGCAGAGATGGAGGTACAGTGAACACTGAAGCTTTCTTT

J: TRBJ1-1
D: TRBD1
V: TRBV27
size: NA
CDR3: CASRSFIGQGAYGSTEAFF
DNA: TGTGCCAGCAGGTCGTTCATAGGACAGGGGGCGTATGGATCCACTGAAGCTTTCTTT

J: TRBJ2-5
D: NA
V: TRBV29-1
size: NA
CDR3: CSVEVGQTQETQYF
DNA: TGCAGCGTTGAAGTGGGCCAGACACAAGAGACCCAGTACTTC

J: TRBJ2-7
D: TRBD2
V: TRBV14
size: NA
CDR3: CASSQDLRTSGNYEQYF
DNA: TGTGCCAGCAGCCAAGATCTTAGGACTAGCGGCAACTACGAGCAGTACTTC

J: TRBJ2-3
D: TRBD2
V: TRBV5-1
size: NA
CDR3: CASSWTSGGTDTQYF
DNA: TGCGCCAGCAGCTGGACTAGCGGGGGCACAGATACGCAGTATTTT

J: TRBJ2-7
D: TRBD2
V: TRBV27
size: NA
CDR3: CASSWRGSGFYEQYF
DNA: TGTGCCAGCAGTTGGCGGGGGAGCGGGTTCTACGAGCAGTACTTC

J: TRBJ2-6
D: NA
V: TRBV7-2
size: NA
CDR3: CASSASTGANVLTF
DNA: TGTGCCAGCAGCGCTAGTACTGGGGCCAACGTCCTGACTTTC

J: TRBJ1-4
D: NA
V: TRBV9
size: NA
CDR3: CASSEGDGLEKLFF
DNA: TGTGCCAGCAGCGAGGGGGATGGGCTTGAAAAACTGTTTTTT

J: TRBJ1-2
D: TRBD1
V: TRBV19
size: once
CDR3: CASRRDRGALNYGYTF
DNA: TGTGCCAGTAGGAGGGACAGGGGGGCCCTTAACTATGGCTACACCTTC